What follows are 5 T cell receptor beta chains derived from one specimen sequenced in a study of blood T cell repertoires in COVID-19. Sequenced by immunoSEQ multiplex PCR; TCRdb stores in-frame clones only, minus some. The sample has tens of thousands of clones; roughly nine tenths are singletons. Input material: peripheral blood. These receptor sequences come from a man in his fifties or sixties with active COVID-19.

The V call is TRBV7-3, the J call TRBJ2-5, with a tentative D call TRBD2 (5 bases). V was trimmed by 4 bases and J by 3 bases, leaving 18 bases between them. This CDR3 is 16 amino acids long. The germline V gene encodes CDR1 SGHTA and CDR2 FQGTGA. CDR3 region: CASSSSYHQRKETQYF. The CDR3 nucleotides read TGTGCCAGCAGCTCATCCTATCATCAGCGGAAAGAGACCCAGTACTTC.

V is TRBV5-1 and J is TRBJ2-7, with TRBD1 matching over 7 bases. The CDR3 length is 14 residues. The V gene's germline CDR1 is SGHRS and CDR2 YFSETQ. V trimming: 4 bases; J trimming: 5 bases; junction bases outside the gene matches: 9. The CDR3 sequence: CASSVTGVRHEQYF. The CDR3, as DNA: TGCGCCAGCAGCGTAACAGGGGTTAGGCACGAGCAGTACTTC.

The chain combines TRBV5-1 with TRBJ2-7; D might be TRBD1 (6 bases). The CDR3 totals 14 residues. CDR1 is SGHRS and CDR2 is YFSETQ in the germline V gene. V gave up 4 bases and J gave up 5 bases, with 16 bases separating them. DNA for the CDR3: TGCGCCAGCAGCACCAACACAGGGAGCCACGAGCAGTACTTC. The encoded protein is CASSTNTGSHEQYF. Full variable domain (outside the CDR3, taken from reference TRBV5-1 and TRBJ2-7): KAGVTQTPRYLIKTRGQQVTLSCSPISGHRSVSWYQQTPGQGLQFLFEYFSETQRNKGNFPGRFSGRQFSNSRSEMNVSTLELGDSALYLCASSTNTGSHEQYFGPGTRLTVT.

V is TRBV6-5 and J is TRBJ1-1; D gene uncertain. Between the trimmed V and J ends, which lost 2 bases and 1 base, there was a span of 5 bases. CDR3 length: 13 residues. Germline V gene sequence: CDR1 MNHEY, CDR2 SVGAGI. This CDR3 reads CASSYEGNTEAFF. The CDR3, as DNA: TGTGCCAGCAGTTACGAGGGGAACACTGAAGCTTTCTTT.

V usage is TRBV15 and J usage is TRBJ2-5; D might be TRBD2 (6 bases). Germline assignment: CDR1 LNHNV and CDR2 YYDKDF (reference sequence). Trimming took off 0 bases at V and 5 bases at J, with 7 bases between the two ends. The CDR3 totals 13 residues. CDR3 region: CATSRDLAETQYF. In DNA, the CDR3 is TGTGCCACCAGCAGAGATCTAGCGGAGACCCAGTACTTC.